The rows below give T cell receptor beta chains drawn from one sample of a study of Ad26.COV2.S vaccination and SARS-CoV-2 variants. TCRdb's table, derived via immunoSEQ multiplex PCR, lists solely in-frame clones and lacks some. The repertoire holds about 480,000 clones, with 70% to 90% as singletons. The sequenced sample was peripheral blood, obtained in a trial of Ad26.COV2.S vaccine versus placebo. These receptors were collected from a person between 18 and 60 years old who received the Ad26.COV2.S COVID-19 vaccine or a placebo. Both conserved end residues are part of each CDR3. The D gene is left open where the match is weak. Expanded clones are given a class, and other clones once, few, many or no size at all.

D gene: NA; V gene: TRBV5-1; J gene: TRBJ1-3; clone size: few; CDR3 DNA: TGCGCCAGCAGCTTGGCTGGGGGGCTCGGAAACACCATATATTTT; CDR3 protein: CASSLAGGLGNTIYF
D gene: NA; V gene: TRBV5-1; J gene: TRBJ2-3; clone size: NA; CDR3 DNA: TGCGCCAGCAGCTTGTTGACGGATACGCAGTATTTT; CDR3 protein: CASSLLTDTQYF
D gene: TRBD2; V gene: TRBV5-4; J gene: TRBJ2-1; clone size: NA; CDR3 DNA: TGTGCCAGCAGCTCGGCGGGCGGGAGGGGAAATGAGCAGTTCTTC; CDR3 protein: CASSSAGGRGNEQFF
D gene: NA; V gene: TRBV6-1; J gene: TRBJ2-3; clone size: NA; CDR3 DNA: TGTGCCAGCAGTGAAAGGGTGGTTGTGGGACTGATCACAGATACGCAGTATTTT; CDR3 protein: CASSERVVVGLITDTQYF
D gene: NA; V gene: TRBV5-4; J gene: TRBJ2-7; clone size: NA; CDR3 DNA: TGTGCCAGCAGCTTGGGTTCGGGGACCTACGAGCAGTACTTC; CDR3 protein: CASSLGSGTYEQYF
D gene: NA; V gene: TRBV3-1/TRBV3-2; J gene: TRBJ1-4; clone size: NA; CDR3 DNA: TGTGCCAGCAGCGAGCTTACAGGGTCTGGAGGCGGAAAACTGTTTTTT; CDR3 protein: CASSELTGSGGGKLFF
D gene: NA; V gene: TRBV24-1; J gene: TRBJ2-1; clone size: NA; CDR3 DNA: TGTGCCACCAGTAGTCTGGGGTTCGGACTGCAGAATGAGCAGTTCTTC; CDR3 protein: CATSSLGFGLQNEQFF
D gene: TRBD2; V gene: TRBV7-3; J gene: TRBJ2-5; clone size: NA; CDR3 DNA: TGTGCCAGCAGCTTATTAGCGGGGGAGACCCAGTACTTC; CDR3 protein: CASSLLAGETQYF
D gene: NA; V gene: TRBV20-1; J gene: TRBJ1-5; clone size: NA; CDR3 DNA: TGCAGTGCCCCCCCCCAGCATTTT; CDR3 protein: CSAPPQHF
D gene: TRBD1; V gene: TRBV11-3; J gene: TRBJ2-1; clone size: NA; CDR3 DNA: TGTGCCAGCAGCAGGACAGGGGAGGCCTACAATGAGCAGTTCTTC; CDR3 protein: CASSRTGEAYNEQFF
D gene: TRBD1; V gene: TRBV7-3; J gene: TRBJ2-2; clone size: NA; CDR3 DNA: TGTGCCAGCAGCTTATTGGCAGGGGGTACGAACACCGGGGAGCTGTTTTTT; CDR3 protein: CASSLLAGGTNTGELFF
D gene: NA; V gene: TRBV27; J gene: TRBJ2-6; clone size: NA; CDR3 DNA: TGTGCCAGCAGTTTACAAGTATTTTTCTTGGTAACCCCACAGAATCCGGTTGGGGCCAACGTCCTGACTTTC; CDR3 protein: CASSLQVFFLVTPQNPVGANVLTF
D gene: NA; V gene: TRBV15; J gene: TRBJ2-7; clone size: NA; CDR3 DNA: TGTGCCACCAGCAGAGATAGGGGGGCACAGACCTACGAGCAGTACTTC; CDR3 protein: CATSRDRGAQTYEQYF
D gene: NA; V gene: TRBV18; J gene: TRBJ1-2; clone size: NA; CDR3 DNA: TGTGCCAGCTCACCCGACAGTAACTATGGCTACACCTTC; CDR3 protein: CASSPDSNYGYTF
D gene: NA; V gene: TRBV12-2; J gene: TRBJ1-1; clone size: NA; CDR3 DNA: TGTGCAAGTCGCTTAGCGCAGTTGGGCGGACAGTTGGGCTTTGAAGCTTTCTTT; CDR3 protein: CASRLAQLGGQLGFEAFF
D gene: NA; V gene: TRBV5-1; J gene: TRBJ1-2; clone size: NA; CDR3 DNA: TGCGCCAGCAGCTGGGCAACGGGGTCTAACTATGGCTACACCTTC; CDR3 protein: CASSWATGSNYGYTF